The next 8 T cell receptor beta chains were all read from a single sample in a study of blood T cells in healthy people across ages. Primed by a sample-barcoded 5' primer and a J-beta primer mix, a second PCR proceeded for about 7 to 11 cycles. TCRdb used MiXCR to reprocess the 5' RACE reads, holding one entry per CDR3 protein. This sample has roughly 1,300,000 distinct CDR3 sequences, with 59% found just once. Specimen: blood. These receptors all come from a man aged 18-30 years in good health.

The V call is TRBV20-1, the J call TRBJ2-7; 11 bases align to TRBD2. V shed 0 bases and J 4 bases; nucleotides not matched to a gene: 2. In germline, CDR1 is DFQATT, CDR2 SNEGSKA (reference sequence). CDR3 length: 14 amino acids. CDR3 coding DNA: TGCAGTGCTAGAGATCCTAGCGGGGGGTACGAGCAGTACTTC. Its translation: CSARDPSGGYEQYF.

The chain is built from TRBV20-1 and TRBJ2-4; D not resolved. The CDR3 is 11 amino acids. The V and J ends lost 3 bases and 2 bases respectively, with 2 bases between them. CDR1 is DFQATT, CDR2 SNEGSKA, per germline (reference sequence). CDR3 amino acids: CSASPKNIQYF. CDR3 sequence (DNA): TGCAGTGCTAGCCCCAAAAACATTCAGTACTTC.

This chain links TRBV7-9 with TRBJ1-2, with no clear D. V was pared by 3 bases and J by 0 bases, with 8 bases between. The germline gives CDR1 SEHNR, CDR2 FQNEAQ (reference sequence). The CDR3 runs 14 residues. This chain's CDR3 is CASSFWDTNYGYTF. The CDR3 bases are TGTGCCAGCAGCTTTTGGGATACTAACTATGGCTACACCTTC.

This sequence joins TRBV7-2 and TRBJ2-1; 7 bases are shared with TRBD1. The J call may not be correct, given that the DNA end is closer to TRBJ2-7. CDR1 and CDR2 (germline): SGHTA, FQGNSA. CDR3 length: 17 residues. As DNA, the CDR3 is TGTGCCAGCAGCTATAAGGGGGCTGGGTTGTCCTACAATGAGCAGTACTTC. Its translation: CASSYKGAGLSYNEQYF.

The chain combines TRBV20-1 with TRBJ2-7; 7 nucleotides agree with TRBD2. The length of the CDR3 is 12 residues. V lost 3 bases and J lost 7; bases outside the gene matches: 6. Germline CDR1 is DFQATT and CDR2 is SNEGSKA (reference sequence). Here the CDR3 DNA reads TGCAGTGCTAGTGGGAGGGCTGGGGAGCAGTACTTC. This encodes CSASGRAGEQYF.

The chain uses TRBV25-1 and TRBJ2-3; 8 nucleotides match TRBD1. This CDR3 has 16 amino acids. The germline V gene encodes CDR1 MGHDK and CDR2 SYGVNS. J was trimmed by 6 bases and V by 6 bases; bases with no gene match: 14. CDR3 sequence: CASSPGGRTGFDTQYF. The DNA for the CDR3 is TGTGCCAGCAGCCCTGGGGGCCGGACAGGGTTCGATACGCAGTATTTT.

This clonotype was found a few times. CDR3 nucleotide sequence: TGCAGTGCTTGGACAGGGGTCTATGGCTACACCTTC. Protein: CSAWTGVYGYTF. The chain combines TRBV20-1 with TRBJ1-2; 9 bases agree with TRBD1. This CDR3 is 12 amino acids long. V shed 5 bases and J 4 bases; nucleotides not matched to a gene: 2. Germline CDR1 reads DFQATT; CDR2 reads SNEGSKA (reference sequence).

The chain recombines TRBV3-1 with TRBJ2-1; 7 bases are shared with TRBD2. With V trimmed by 2 bases and J by 3 bases, 10 bases remained unmatched. Germline CDR1 and CDR2: LGHDT and YNNKEL (reference sequence). The CDR3 contains 17 residues. CDR3 sequence reads: CASSQPGLVGGYNEQFF. The CDR3 DNA sequence: TGTGCCAGCAGCCAACCTGGACTAGTGGGAGGCTACAATGAGCAGTTCTTC.